This T cell receptor (beta chain) was identified in a study of T cells in women clearing cervical HPV infection. Study-wide points: A classifier using richness and V gene abundances reached an AUC of 0.7 to 0.9.

With 1 base removed from V and 0 bases from J, the gap between germline ends came to 7 bases. This CDR3 spans 16 amino acids. Germline V gene lookup returns CDR1 LNHDA and CDR2 SQIVND (reference sequence). With regard to this clone: Its specificity is not known. The CDR3 end lies 3 residues beyond the end of the read and is filled in from the germline J gene.

TCRdb's table, derived via immunoSEQ multiplex PCR, lists solely in-frame clones and lacks some. Recorded for this sample: some 41,000 clones. This sequence originates from a woman between 18 and 69 years old with a cervical HPV16 infection that either progressed to CIN3+ or cleared (not recorded which). Material for sequencing was blood buffy coat. The V call is TRBV19, the J call TRBJ2-6; D not resolved. The part of the CDR3 DNA that was read is TGTGCCAGTAGTATAGTTAGCCGCTCTGGGGCCAACGTC. The encoded protein is CASSIVSRSGANV. The entire CDR3 protein is CASSIVSRSGANVLTF. Complete variable domain (other parts from reference TRBV19 and TRBJ2-6): DGGITQSPKYLFRKEGQNVTLSCEQNLNHDAMYWYRQDPGQGLRLIYYSQIVNDFQKGDIAEGYSVSREKKESFPLTVTSAQKNPTAFYLCASSIVSRSGANVLTFGAGSRLTVL.